This entry features one T cell receptor (beta chain) sequence. Its antigen is currently unknown. This CDR3 comprises 15 residues. The germline V gene has CDR1 SGDLS and CDR2 YYNGEE. Trimming at V came to 4 bases and at J to 2 bases, leaving 6 bases not matched to a gene. The record originates from a study of cytomegalovirus exposure and HLA in healthy donors. Across the whole study: Within an early data release were about 85 million unique TCRs drawn from HLA-typed donors.

The PCR ran on 60 Vbeta and 13 Jbeta primers. Assay used: immunoSEQ multiplex PCR; TCRdb lists only in-frame clones, some missing. This sample has approximately 150,000 clones, with approximately 71% found just once. Broader study findings: The productive fraction for most TCR beta V segments was about 90% or about 30% in an earlier analysis. The later analysis indicated that the majority of CMV-associated TCR beta chains appeared HLA-restricted. Some highly shared sequence variants likely arose as a pipeline artifact.

V usage is TRBV9 and J usage is TRBJ2-1, with TRBD2 identical over 7 bases. The receptor's source is a woman aged 55-70 years in good health and CMV-seronegative. Material for sequencing was PBMCs. The DNA for the CDR3 is TGTGCCAGCAGCCCGCCGGGGAGGGCCTACAATGAGCAGTTCTTC. Translating gives CASSPPGRAYNEQFF.